The sequence of this T cell receptor (beta chain) was determined in a study of radiation and T cells in renal cell carcinoma. Germline assignment: CDR1 MDHEN and CDR2 SYDVKM. V lost 1 base and J lost 7; bases outside the gene matches: 4. The CDR3 contains 15 residues. The time point denotes: blood 4 weeks post-SBRT, at nephrectomy. Treatment of the sample: 15 Gy SBRT to primary tumor, nephrectomy 4 weeks later. Method: immunoSEQ multiplex PCR; TCRdb's copy keeps in-frame clones and lacks some. The sample carries roughly 58,000 clones, about three quarters recorded once. Here the sequenced sample was blood, taken from a patient whose treatment included radiotherapy and nephrectomy. The receptor comes from a man aged 55 to 70 with renal cell carcinoma. This rearrangement joins TRBV28 to TRBJ1-5; 10 nucleotides line up with TRBD1. The CDR3 loop is CASSLSGQGRQPQHF. CDR3 coding DNA: TGTGCCAGCAGTTTATCGGGACAGGGGAGACAGCCCCAGCATTTT.